This TCR beta chain appears in the sequencing data of a study of regulatory T cells in long-lasting Graves disease. Library construction for TCR beta used iRepertoire HTBI primers and Arm-PCR of CDR3 regions. MiXCR, run by TCRdb on the multiplex PCR reads, gives a single entry per CDR3 protein. The top ten clones hold 14% of a sample with 250,000 or so distinct CDR3 sequences, about 20% of them seen once. Time point described: newly diagnosed GD, antithyroid drugs for less than 3 months. The TCR library was made from RNA that had been extracted from PBMCs in TRIzol. This clonotype occurred many times. V was trimmed by 2 bases and J by 5 bases, leaving 15 bases between them. The CDR3 consists of 14 residues. Germline CDR1 and CDR2: DFQATT and SNEGSKA (reference sequence). These data also featured in a second study, about T cells in Graves' hyperthyroidism and ophthalmopathy. That work contributes: Calling Graves' hyperthyroidism stable meant ophthalmopathy did not progress within 18 months. Diagnoses rested on clinical symptoms, serum thyroxine and TRAb, thyroid ultrasound and orbital computed tomography. The study used the HTBI primer set for a first-round RT-PCR of the TCR CDR3.

Sequencing was performed on peripheral blood mononuclear cells (PBMCs), taken at new diagnosis, from a patient treated with antithyroid drugs. V gene TRBV20-1 combines with J gene TRBJ1-1; D is ambiguous. The source is a woman in her 30s with Graves disease. CDR3 residues: CSARLRGGGTEAFF. The CDR3 DNA is TGCAGTGCTAGACTACGGGGAGGAGGAACTGAAGCTTTCTTT.